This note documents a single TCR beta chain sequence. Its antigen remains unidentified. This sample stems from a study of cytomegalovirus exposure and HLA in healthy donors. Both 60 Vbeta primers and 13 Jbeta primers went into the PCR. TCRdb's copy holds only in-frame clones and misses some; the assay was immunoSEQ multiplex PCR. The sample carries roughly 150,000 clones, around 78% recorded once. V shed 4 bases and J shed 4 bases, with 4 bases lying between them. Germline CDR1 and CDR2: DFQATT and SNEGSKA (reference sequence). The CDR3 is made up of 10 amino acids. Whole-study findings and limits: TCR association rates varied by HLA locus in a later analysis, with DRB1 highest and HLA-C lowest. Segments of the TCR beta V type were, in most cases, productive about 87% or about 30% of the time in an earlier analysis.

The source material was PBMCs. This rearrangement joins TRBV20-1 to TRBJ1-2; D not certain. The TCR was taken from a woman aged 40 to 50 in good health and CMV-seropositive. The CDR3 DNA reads TGCAGTGCTACCCTCTATGGCTACACCTTC. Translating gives CSATLYGYTF.